This T cell receptor (beta chain) was documented in a study of blood T cell repertoires in COVID-19. Looking at the study overall: The study drew acute and convalescent COVID-19 samples from the United States, Italy and Spain. Nucleic acid was either cDNA or gDNA, and it came from T cells, B-cell-depleted T cells, or PBMCs.

Original processing notes: Nucleated cell number was recorded as an estimate derived from reference gene primer amplification. TCRdb keeps only in-frame clones here, not all; method: immunoSEQ multiplex PCR. That table is the source of V, J and clone size, and D and trimming were worked out from the DNA. This table holds roughly 300,000 clones, 89% found once. The CDR3 covers 16 residues. The V gene lost 3 bases and the J gene lost 6 bases, with 20 bases spanning the gap. Germline loops: CDR1 MDHEN, CDR2 SYDVKM. It was during active infection that Seattle patients were enrolled and then longitudinally followed.

Sequencing was done on a sample of peripheral blood. The chain carries TRBV28 and TRBJ1-1; D is ambiguous. The receptor was isolated from a woman aged 25 to 39 with COVID-19, enrolled during active disease. The CDR3 DNA is TGTGCCAGCAGTTTTATGATCGGGGTCCCCAACGCTGAAGCTTTCTTT. Amino acids: CASSFMIGVPNAEAFF.